The sequence of this T cell receptor beta chain was determined in a study of Ad26.COV2.S vaccination and SARS-CoV-2 variants. Study-wide results and caveats: TCR breadth and depth estimates may have understated total T cell responses. Substantial breadth was reportedly displayed by spike-specific CD8+ and CD4+ T cell responses after vaccination.

This clone was recorded once. What it binds is not known. Regarding treatment: about 20 received Ad26.COV2.S at low or high dose, single or two shots; roughly five received placebo; per-sample allocation not given. Specimens were obtained on day 63 following the first vaccine or placebo injection. Vaccination employed an Ad26 vector expressing the Wuhan-strain SARS-CoV-2 spike. Per germline, CDR1 SGHRS and CDR2 YFSETQ. V lost 0 bases and J lost 4; bases outside the gene matches: 9. The CDR3 length is 18 residues. The method was immunoSEQ multiplex PCR; TCRdb's version includes in-frame clones alone and lacks a portion of them. The table lists 350,000 to 500,000 clones, about nine tenths of them singletons.

V usage is TRBV5-1 and J usage is TRBJ2-5, with 13 bases matching TRBD2. The sequences come from peripheral blood, collected in a trial of Ad26.COV2.S vaccine versus placebo. The TCR originated in a person aged 18 to 59 who received the Ad26.COV2.S COVID-19 vaccine or a placebo. CDR3 DNA sequence: TGCGCCAGCAGCTTGGGTTCGACTAGCGGGAGGAGAAGAGAGACCCAGTACTTC. The encoded protein is CASSLGSTSGRRRETQYF. The full variable domain, with the rest looked up from reference TRBV5-1 and TRBJ2-5, is KAGVTQTPRYLIKTRGQQVTLSCSPISGHRSVSWYQQTPGQGLQFLFEYFSETQRNKGNFPGRFSGRQFSNSRSEMNVSTLELGDSALYLCASSLGSTSGRRRETQYFGPGTRLLVL.